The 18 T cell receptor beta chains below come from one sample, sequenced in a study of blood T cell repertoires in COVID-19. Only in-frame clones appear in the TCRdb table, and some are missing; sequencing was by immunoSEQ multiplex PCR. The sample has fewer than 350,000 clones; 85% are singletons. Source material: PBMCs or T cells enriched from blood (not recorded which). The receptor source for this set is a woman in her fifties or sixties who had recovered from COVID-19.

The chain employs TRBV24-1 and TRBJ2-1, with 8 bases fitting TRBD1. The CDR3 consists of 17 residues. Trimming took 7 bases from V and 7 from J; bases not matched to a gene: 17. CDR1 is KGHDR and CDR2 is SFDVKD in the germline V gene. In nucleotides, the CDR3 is TGTGCCACCAGCCCCAGGGGGCATGTAATACTACGAAATGAGCAGTTCTTC. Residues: CATSPRGHVILRNEQFF.

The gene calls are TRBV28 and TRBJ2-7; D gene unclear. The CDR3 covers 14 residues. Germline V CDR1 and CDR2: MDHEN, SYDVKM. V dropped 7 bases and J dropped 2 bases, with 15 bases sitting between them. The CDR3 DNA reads TGTGCCAGCAACCAACCCGGCAGGACCTACGAGCAGTACTTC. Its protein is CASNQPGRTYEQYF. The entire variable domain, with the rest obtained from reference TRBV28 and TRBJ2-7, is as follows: DVKVTQSSRYLVKRTGEKVFLECVQDMDHENMFWYRQDPGLGLRLIYFSYDVKMKEKGDIPEGYSVSREKKERFSLILESASTNQTSMYLCASNQPGRTYEQYFGPGTRLTVT.

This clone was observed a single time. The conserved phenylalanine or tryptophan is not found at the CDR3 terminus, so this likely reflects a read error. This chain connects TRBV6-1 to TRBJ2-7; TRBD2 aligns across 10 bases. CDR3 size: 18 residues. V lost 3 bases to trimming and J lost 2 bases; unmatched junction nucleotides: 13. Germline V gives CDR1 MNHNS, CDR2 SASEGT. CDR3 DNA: TGTGCCAGCAGTGACCCCGGACTAGCGGAACATCCTACCTACGAGCAGTACCTC. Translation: CASSDPGLAEHPTYEQYL.

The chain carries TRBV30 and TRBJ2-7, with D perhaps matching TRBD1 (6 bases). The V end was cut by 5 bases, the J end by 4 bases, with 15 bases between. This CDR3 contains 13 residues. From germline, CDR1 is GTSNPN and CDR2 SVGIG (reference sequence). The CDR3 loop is CAWGRTARYEQYF. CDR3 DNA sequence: TGTGCCTGGGGAAGGACAGCAAGGTACGAGCAGTACTTC.

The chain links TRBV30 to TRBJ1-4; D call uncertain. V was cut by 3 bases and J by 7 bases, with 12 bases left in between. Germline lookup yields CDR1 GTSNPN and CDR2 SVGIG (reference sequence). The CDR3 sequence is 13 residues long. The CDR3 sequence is CAWRPGWGEKLFF. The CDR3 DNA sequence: TGTGCCTGGAGGCCGGGATGGGGTGAAAAACTGTTTTTT.

The CDR3 DNA is TGTGCCAGCAGCGTAGATACCAGGGAAGCTTTCTTT. Translated, it gives CASSVDTREAFF. V usage is TRBV9 and J usage is TRBJ1-1; D not resolved. From germline, CDR1 is SGDLS and CDR2 YYNGEE. V was cut by 0 bases and J by 8 bases, with 8 bases left in between. The length of the CDR3 is 12 residues. The complete variable domain, with remaining parts taken from reference TRBV9 and TRBJ1-1, reads DSGVTQTPKHLITATGQRVTLRCSPRSGDLSVYWYQQSLDQGLQFLIQYYNGEERAKGNILERFSAQQFPDLHSELNLSSLELGDSALYFCASSVDTREAFFGQGTRLTVV.

CDR3 coding DNA: TGTGCCAGTTCCCGGACAGCGAGCAACGTCGATGGCTACACCTTC. As protein: CASSRTASNVDGYTF. This chain connects TRBV28 to TRBJ1-2; D perhaps matches TRBD1 (6 bases). The germline gives CDR1 MDHEN, CDR2 SYDVKM. Trimming took 9 bases from V and 6 from J, leaving 23 bases between them. The CDR3 has 15 residues.

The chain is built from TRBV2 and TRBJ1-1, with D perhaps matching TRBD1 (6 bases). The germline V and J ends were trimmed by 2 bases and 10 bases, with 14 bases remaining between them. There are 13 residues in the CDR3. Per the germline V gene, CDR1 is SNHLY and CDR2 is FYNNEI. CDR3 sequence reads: CASSEISEGGAFF. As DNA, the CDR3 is TGTGCCAGCAGTGAAATTTCTGAAGGGGGAGCTTTCTTT.

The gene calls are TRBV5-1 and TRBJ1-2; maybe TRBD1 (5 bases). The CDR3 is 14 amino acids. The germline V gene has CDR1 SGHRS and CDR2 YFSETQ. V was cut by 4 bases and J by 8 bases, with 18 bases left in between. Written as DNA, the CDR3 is TGCGCCAGCAGCCCCCGGGGGTCACCGTGGGGCTACACCTTC. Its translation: CASSPRGSPWGYTF.

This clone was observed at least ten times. The CDR3 sequence: CASSMEAPNSPLHF. As DNA, the CDR3 is TGTGCCAGTAGTATGGAAGCGCCTAATTCACCCCTCCACTTT. The rearrangement uses TRBV19 and TRBJ1-6, with D unclear. CDR1 and CDR2 from the germline V gene are LNHDA and SQIVND (reference sequence). Trimming stripped 3 bases from V and 6 bases from J, with 9 bases between. This CDR3 comprises 14 residues.

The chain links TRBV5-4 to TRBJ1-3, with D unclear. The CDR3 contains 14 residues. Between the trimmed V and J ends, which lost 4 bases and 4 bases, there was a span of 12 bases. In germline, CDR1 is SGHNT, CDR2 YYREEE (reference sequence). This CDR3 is CASSATVSGNTIYF. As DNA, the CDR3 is TGTGCCAGCAGCGCTACAGTGTCGGGAAACACCATATATTTT.

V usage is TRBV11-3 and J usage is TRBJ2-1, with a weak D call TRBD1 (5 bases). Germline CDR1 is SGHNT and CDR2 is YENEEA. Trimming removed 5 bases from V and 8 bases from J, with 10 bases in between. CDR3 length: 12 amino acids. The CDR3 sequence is CASSPGRDEQFF. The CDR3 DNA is TGTGCCAGCAGCCCGGGCAGGGATGAGCAGTTCTTC.

CDR3 sequence reads: CATSEHPKGDRVGYNEQFF. The CDR3 coding sequence is TGTGCCACCAGTGAACACCCGAAGGGAGACAGGGTCGGCTACAATGAGCAGTTCTTC. The chain is built from TRBV24-1 and TRBJ2-1; TRBD1 matches at 7 bases. J was trimmed by 3 bases and V by 4 bases; bases with no gene match: 17. The CDR3 sequence is 19 residues long. The germline CDR1 and CDR2 sequences are KGHDR and SFDVKD.

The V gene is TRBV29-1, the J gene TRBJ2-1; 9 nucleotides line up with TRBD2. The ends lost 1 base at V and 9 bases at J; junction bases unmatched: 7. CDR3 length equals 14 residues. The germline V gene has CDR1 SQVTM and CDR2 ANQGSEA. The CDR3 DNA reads TGCAGCGTTGAAGGGCGGGGGGGCCCGGGTGAGCAGTTCTTC. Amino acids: CSVEGRGGPGEQFF.

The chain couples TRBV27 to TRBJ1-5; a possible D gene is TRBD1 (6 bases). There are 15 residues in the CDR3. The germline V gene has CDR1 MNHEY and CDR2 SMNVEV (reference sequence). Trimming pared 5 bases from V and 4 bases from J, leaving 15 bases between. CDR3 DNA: TGTGCCAGCAGTCTCACCCAGGGGCTTAATCAGCCCCAGCATTTT. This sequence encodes CASSLTQGLNQPQHF.

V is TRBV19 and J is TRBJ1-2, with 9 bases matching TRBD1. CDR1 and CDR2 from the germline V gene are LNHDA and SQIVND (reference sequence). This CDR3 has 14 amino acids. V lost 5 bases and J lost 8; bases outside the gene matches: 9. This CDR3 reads CASSSHRGPGGYTF. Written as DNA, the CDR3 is TGTGCCAGTAGTTCCCACAGGGGGCCGGGCGGCTACACCTTC.

In nucleotides, the CDR3 is TGTGCCAGCGGCCAAGGCAAACAGGAGACCCAGTACTTC. It yields the protein CASGQGKQETQYF. V is TRBV19 and J is TRBJ2-5, with D uncertain. The CDR3 is made up of 13 amino acids. V gave up 9 bases and J gave up 5 bases, with 16 bases separating them. CDR1 and CDR2 (germline): LNHDA, SQIVND (reference sequence).

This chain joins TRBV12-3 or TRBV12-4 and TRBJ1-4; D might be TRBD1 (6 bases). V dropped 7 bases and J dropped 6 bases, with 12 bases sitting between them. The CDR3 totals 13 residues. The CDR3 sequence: CASTHRGYEKLFF. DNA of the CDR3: TGTGCCAGCACTCATAGGGGGTATGAAAAACTGTTTTTT.